This T cell receptor beta chain was obtained from a study of Ad26.COV2.S vaccination and SARS-CoV-2 variants. General study points: Comparability of non-spike TCR breadth was observed across vaccine and placebo recipients. Possible underestimation of total T cell responses by the TCR breadth and depth analyses was noted.

Profiled with immunoSEQ multiplex PCR; TCRdb holds only in-frame clones, not every one. Here the sample spans about 330,000 clones, 85% to 90% being singletons. Documented treatment: around 19 received Ad26.COV2.S at low or high dose, single or two shots; about 5 received placebo; per-sample allocation not given. Sampling occurred on day 63 after the first vaccine or placebo injection. Notes on this clone: Antigen specificity is unknown.

This CDR3 has 14 amino acids. The V end lost 3 bases, the J end lost 0 bases, and 7 bases lay between the germline ends. CDR1 is SNHLY, CDR2 FYNNEI, per germline. Source: peripheral blood, taken in a trial of Ad26.COV2.S vaccine versus placebo. The clonotype was recovered from a person aged 18-65 years who received the Ad26.COV2.S COVID-19 vaccine or a placebo. The rearrangement joins TRBV2 to TRBJ2-3; D ambiguous. CDR3: CASSDLDSTDTQYF. The CDR3 DNA reads as TGTGCCAGCAGTGACCTGGACAGCACAGATACGCAGTATTTT. Combining the CDR3 with reference TRBV2 and TRBJ2-3 gives the whole variable domain EPEVTQTPSHQVTQMGQEVILRCVPISNHLYFYWYRQILGQKVEFLVSFYNNEISEKSEIFDDQFSVERPDGSNFTLKIRSTKLEDSAMYFCASSDLDSTDTQYFGPGTRLTVL.